This T cell receptor (beta chain) originates from a study of shared clonotypes between healthy human individuals. This clone was seen a single time. Other DNA sequences of this sample code for an identical CDR3. Assay used: immunoSEQ multiplex PCR; TCRdb lists only in-frame clones, some missing. The table has 1.4 million or so clones, 97% to 99% seen once. CDR1 is KGHSH, CDR2 LQKENI, per germline. Trimming shortened V by 3 bases and J by 2 bases, and 7 bases separated the two germline ends. The CDR3 has 13 amino acids. The V call is TRBV18, the J call TRBJ2-5; no clear D gene. The TCR sequence derives from a man between 25 and 39 years old in good health. Sequencing was carried out using naive CD4+ T cells sorted from blood. Subset given: CD45RA+ positively selected. CDR3 bases: TGTGCCAGCTCACCCCGGCCTCAAGAGACCCAGTACTTC. It codes for CASSPRPQETQYF. Complete variable domain (other parts from reference TRBV18 and TRBJ2-5): NAGVMQNPRHLVRRRGQEARLRCSPMKGHSHVYWYRQLPEEGLKFMVYLQKENIIDESGMPKERFSAEFPKEGPSILRIQQVVRGDSAAYFCASSPRPQETQYFGPGTRLLVL.